These 25 T cell receptor beta chains came from one sample sequenced in a study of CD8+CD57+ T cells in acquired aplastic anemia. Profiling that covered TCR beta VDJ and CDR3 relied on genomic DNA as its template. TCRdb reprocessed the reads via MiXCR and lists one record per CDR3 protein. The sample contains 160,000 or so distinct CDR3 sequences, 47% of which appear only once. Only patients with CD8+CD57+ cell expansion on flow cytometry were chosen for sequencing. The sequenced material came from sorted CD4+, CD8+, or CD8+CD57+ T cells (not recorded which) from PBMCs. The receptors stem from a human donor with aplastic anemia.

As regards this clonotype: One junction end disagrees with the germline gene, perhaps due to a read error. The chain has TRBV12-3 or TRBV12-4 and TRBJ2-3, with 8 positions matching TRBD2. The CDR3 extends over 16 amino acids. The CDR3 sequence is CASGFGSGRFTDTQYF. Here the CDR3 DNA reads TGTGCCAGCGGTTTTGGAAGCGGGAGATTCACAGATACGCAGTATTTT.

The V call is TRBV7-2, the J call TRBJ2-5; D gene ambiguous. Trimming removed 3 bases from V and 5 bases from J, with 7 bases in between. CDR3 length: 12 residues. Germline V gene sequence: CDR1 SGHTA, CDR2 FQGNSA. The CDR3 protein is CASSFVSETQYF. The DNA for the CDR3 is TGTGCCAGCAGCTTTGTTAGCGAGACCCAGTACTTC.

CDR3 sequence: CASSNHGWGGSDQPQHF. In nucleotides, the CDR3 is TGTGCCAGTAGTAATCACGGGTGGGGAGGAAGCGATCAGCCCCAGCATTTT. This sequence joins TRBV19 and TRBJ1-5; D is unclear. Germline assignment: CDR1 LNHDA and CDR2 SQIVND (reference sequence). V dropped 4 bases and J dropped 5 bases, with 21 bases sitting between them. There are 17 residues in the CDR3.

V and J are TRBV24-1 and TRBJ2-5; 9 positions match TRBD1. Germline CDR1 KGHDR, CDR2 SFDVKD. The CDR3 runs to 16 residues. With V trimmed by 4 bases and J by 4 bases, 9 bases remained unmatched. DNA of the CDR3: TGTGCCACCAGTGACCCAAACAGGGGGCACGGAGAGACCCAGTACTTC. It translates to CATSDPNRGHGETQYF.

The V and J genes are TRBV7-4 and TRBJ1-2; D remains unclear. Germline lookup yields CDR1 SGHVT and CDR2 SQSDAQ. The CDR3 covers 11 residues. Deletions cut 3 bases from V and 8 bases from J, with 7 bases between. Written as DNA, the CDR3 is TGTGCCAGCAGCTTGCAGCCCGGCTACACCTTC. As protein: CASSLQPGYTF.

Details on this clonotype: Compared with germline, one end of the junction differs, possibly owing to a read error. The V and J genes are TRBV20-1 and TRBJ2-1; TRBD2 might be the D (6 bases). This CDR3 has 14 amino acids. Germline V gene lookup returns CDR1 DFQATT and CDR2 SNEGSKA (reference sequence). The CDR3 nucleotides are TGCAGTGCTAGCGGGACTCTATCCTACAATGAGCAGCTCTTT. Residues: CSASGTLSYNEQLF.

This clonotype was detected only a few times. The rearrangement uses TRBV19 and TRBJ1-2; 7 bases line up with TRBD1. Germline values: CDR1 LNHDA, CDR2 SQIVND (reference sequence). This CDR3 has 14 amino acids. The junction had 4 bases not matched to a gene; V was cut back by 6 bases and J by 0 bases. As DNA, the CDR3 is TGTGCCAGTAGAAGGACAGGCTCTAACTATGGCTACACCTTC. Its translation is CASRRTGSNYGYTF. Filled out from reference TRBV19 and TRBJ1-2, the complete variable domain reads DGGITQSPKYLFRKEGQNVTLSCEQNLNHDAMYWYRQDPGQGLRLIYYSQIVNDFQKGDIAEGYSVSREKKESFPLTVTSAQKNPTAFYLCASRRTGSNYGYTFGSGTRLTVV.

There are many counts of this clonotype. The rearrangement joins TRBV19 to TRBJ2-5; the match to TRBD1 covers 9 bases. This CDR3 contains 14 residues. V was pared by 6 bases and J by 4 bases, with 6 bases of the junction left unmatched. The germline gives CDR1 LNHDA, CDR2 SQIVND (reference sequence). DNA of the CDR3: TGTGCCAGTAGCCTCACGGGACAGGGAGAGACCCAGTACTTC. Encoded protein: CASSLTGQGETQYF.

This clonotype was counted many times. The chain links TRBV7-3 to TRBJ2-7; TRBD2 is a possible D gene (5 bases). The V end was cut by 8 bases, the J end by 0 bases, with 17 bases between. Germline V gene data show CDR1 as SGHTA and CDR2 as FQGTGA. The CDR3 has 15 amino acids. CDR3: CASGGRGFSSYEQYF. The DNA of the CDR3 is TGTGCCAGCGGAGGTAGAGGGTTCTCCTCCTACGAGCAGTACTTC.

This clonotype was seen at least ten times. V usage is TRBV19 and J usage is TRBJ1-5; possibly TRBD1 for D (5 bases). This CDR3 is built from 14 residues. In germline, CDR1 is LNHDA, CDR2 SQIVND (reference sequence). Trimming removed 9 bases from V and 4 bases from J, with 16 bases in between. The CDR3 coding sequence is TGTGCCAGCTCACAGGTCCCGATAAATCAGCCCCAGCATTTT. Protein product: CASSQVPINQPQHF.

This clonotype was counted at least ten times. The J gene is TRBJ2-3, the V gene TRBV20-1, with 16 nucleotides matching TRBD2. V lost 5 bases, J lost 6 bases, and 11 bases stayed unmatched. CDR1 and CDR2 from the germline V gene are DFQATT and SNEGSKA (reference sequence). This CDR3 is built from 17 residues. The CDR3 spells CSAPGTSGRALSDTQYF. The CDR3, as DNA: TGCAGTGCTCCCGGGACTAGCGGGAGGGCGTTGTCGGATACGCAGTATTTT.

The chain combines TRBV11-1 with TRBJ2-1; D is possibly TRBD2 (5 bases). The CDR3 consists of 15 residues. Germline V lookup: CDR1 SGHAT, CDR2 FQDESV (reference sequence). Deletions cut 3 bases from V and 3 bases from J, with 12 bases between. For the CDR3, the DNA is TGTGCCAGCAGCTTTAACCGGGATTGCTACAATGAGCAGTTCTTC. This translates into CASSFNRDCYNEQFF.

Turning to this clonotype: One base away lies a much larger clone, so this may be a sequencing read error. As the CDR3 is not closed by the conserved phenylalanine or tryptophan, this likely results from a read error. V gene TRBV9 combines with J gene TRBJ1-1; the D gene is possibly TRBD1 (6 bases). The V gene lost 3 bases and the J gene lost 0 bases, with 12 bases spanning the gap. CDR1 SGDLS and CDR2 YYNGEE come from the germline V gene. The CDR3 has 15 residues. The CDR3 is CASSGPGQLNTEAFL. The CDR3 DNA follows: TGTGCCAGCAGCGGGCCGGGACAACTGAACACTGAAGCTTTCCTT.

Comment on this clonotype: With a much larger clone just one base away, this may be a read error. Here the CDR3 omits its conserved ending phenylalanine or tryptophan, so a read error is the likely source. The rearrangement uses TRBV13 and TRBJ1-1; 7 bases fit TRBD1. The germline V gene has CDR1 PRHDT and CDR2 FYEKMQ (reference sequence). This CDR3 is 16 amino acids long. Trimming removed 4 bases from V and 0 bases from J; junction bases left unmatched: 8. CDR3 sequence reads: CASSWVTGRMNTEAFL. The CDR3 DNA reads TGTGCCAGCAGCTGGGTGACAGGGAGAATGAACACTGAAGCTTTCCTT.

The chain links TRBV2 to TRBJ1-6; D is possibly TRBD1 (5 bases). The CDR3 has 14 amino acids. CDR1 and CDR2 from the germline V gene are SNHLY and FYNNEI. Trimming cost V 4 bases and J 8 bases, with 12 bases left between them. The CDR3 loop is CASSVTGPYSPLHF. The CDR3 region has the DNA TGTGCCAGCAGTGTTACGGGGCCTTATTCACCCCTCCACTTT. The full variable domain, in which reference TRBV2 and TRBJ1-6 provide the parts outside the CDR3, is EPEVTQTPSHQVTQMGQEVILRCVPISNHLYFYWYRQILGQKVEFLVSFYNNEISEKSEIFDDQFSVERPDGSNFTLKIRSTKLEDSAMYFCASSVTGPYSPLHFGNGTRLTVT.

The chain has TRBV5-4 and TRBJ2-5, with D possibly being TRBD2 (6 bases). V gave up 3 bases and J gave up 5 bases, with 14 bases separating them. CDR3 length: 14 residues. Germline V CDR1 and CDR2: SGHNT, YYREEE (reference sequence). DNA of the CDR3: TGTGCCAGCAGCTCCCCCCCCGGAGGGGAGACCCAGTACTTC. Amino acids: CASSSPPGGETQYF.

This chain joins TRBV6-1 and TRBJ2-7; no clear D. The V gene lost 3 bases and the J gene lost 2 bases, with 8 bases spanning the gap. Germline assignment: CDR1 MNHNS and CDR2 SASEGT. The CDR3 consists of 13 residues. The CDR3 bases are TGTGCCAGCAGTGATGGCGGCCCCTACGAGCAGTACTTC. Translation: CASSDGGPYEQYF.

V usage is TRBV10-3 and J usage is TRBJ2-7, with 9 bases that match TRBD1. V gave up 3 bases and J gave up 5 bases; unmatched junction bases: 8. The CDR3 loop spans 15 amino acids. Germline values: CDR1 ENHRY, CDR2 SYGVKD. CDR3 coding DNA: TGTGCCATCAGTGACCCCGGGACAGGGAAGGACGAGCAGTACTTC. Amino acids: CAISDPGTGKDEQYF.

A note on this clonotype: A much larger clone lies one base from this, so it may be a read error. The V call is TRBV19, the J call TRBJ2-3, with TRBD1 matching over 9 bases. The CDR3 covers 18 residues. Trimming removed 7 bases from V and 9 bases from J; junction bases left unmatched: 23. Germline V gives CDR1 LNHDA, CDR2 SQIVND (reference sequence). The CDR3 region has the DNA TGTGCCAGTACCCCGGGACAGGGTGCCGCGGGAGTGTTGGAAACGCAGTATTTT. Protein: CASTPGQGAAGVLETQYF. Drawing the rest from reference TRBV19 and TRBJ2-3, the complete variable domain is DGGITQSPKYLFRKEGQNVTLSCEQNLNHDAMYWYRQDPGQGLRLIYYSQIVNDFQKGDIAEGYSVSREKKESFPLTVTSAQKNPTAFYLCASTPGQGAAGVLETQYFGPGTRLTVL.

This clonotype has at least ten counts. This chain connects TRBV16 to TRBJ2-1; perhaps TRBD1 as D (6 bases). CDR1 and CDR2 (germline): KGHSY, FQNENV. This CDR3 comprises 15 residues. With 3 bases removed from V and 0 bases from J, the gap between germline ends came to 9 bases. CDR3 sequence: CASSQGHSSYNEQFF. CDR3 nucleotide sequence: TGTGCCAGCAGCCAGGGACATAGCTCCTACAATGAGCAGTTCTTC.

This clonotype was recorded many times. CDR3 residues: CASSVRRLDVREQYF. CDR3 nucleotide sequence: TGTGCCAGCAGTGTCAGACGACTAGATGTTAGAGAGCAGTACTTC. The chain recombines TRBV2 with TRBJ2-7; D may be TRBD2 (6 bases). V lost 4 bases and J 7 bases, leaving 20 bases between the germline ends. The CDR3 loop spans 15 amino acids. The germline CDR1 and CDR2 sequences are SNHLY and FYNNEI.

This clonotype was observed a single time. This sequence joins TRBV29-1 and TRBJ2-3; D is unresolved. The CDR3 is made up of 12 amino acids. V lost 5 bases to trimming and J lost 3 bases, with 9 bases between them. Looked up from germline, CDR1 is SQVTM and CDR2 is ANQGSEA. The CDR3 DNA reads as TGCAGCGTTCCAATTGGTACAGATACGCAGTATTTT. As protein: CSVPIGTDTQYF.

This clonotype appeared a few times. The J gene is TRBJ2-4, the V gene TRBV29-1; perhaps D is TRBD1 or TRBD2 (5 bases each). CDR3 length: 18 residues. V was cut by 4 bases and J by 0 bases, with 22 bases left in between. CDR1 is SQVTM, CDR2 ANQGSEA, per germline. CDR3 protein: CSVATFNLEDIAKNIQYF. The CDR3 DNA reads as TGCAGCGTTGCCACCTTTAATTTGGAGGACATAGCCAAAAACATTCAGTACTTC. The full variable domain, completed using reference TRBV29-1 and TRBJ2-4, is SAVISQKPSRDICQRGTSLTIQCQVDSQVTMMFWYRQQPGQSLTLIATANQGSEATYESGFVIDKFPISRPNLTFSTLTVSNMSPEDSSIYLCSVATFNLEDIAKNIQYFGAGTRLSVL.

V gene TRBV6-1 combines with J gene TRBJ2-3, with 10 positions matching TRBD2. The CDR3 spans 15 residues. Trimming took 8 bases from V and 4 from J; bases not matched to a gene: 9. The germline V gene encodes CDR1 MNHNS and CDR2 SASEGT. The CDR3 nucleotides are TGTGCCAGCGGGGCTAGCGGGAGTGGAGCAGATACGCAGTATTTT. Amino acid sequence: CASGASGSGADTQYF.

This clonotype has ten or more counts. V and J are TRBV15 and TRBJ2-7; D gene ambiguous. Trimming shortened V by 8 bases and J by 2 bases, and 10 bases separated the two germline ends. The germline gives CDR1 LNHNV, CDR2 YYDKDF (reference sequence). The CDR3 is 12 amino acids. The CDR3 loop reads CATSTTTYEQYF. CDR3 nucleotide sequence: TGTGCCACCTCGACAACAACCTACGAGCAGTACTTC.